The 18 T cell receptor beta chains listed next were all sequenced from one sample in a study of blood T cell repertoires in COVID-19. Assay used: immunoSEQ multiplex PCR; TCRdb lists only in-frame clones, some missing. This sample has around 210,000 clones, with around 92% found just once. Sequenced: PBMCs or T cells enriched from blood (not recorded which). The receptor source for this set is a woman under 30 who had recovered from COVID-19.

The CDR3 here is CASSYSYRDPNEKLFF. CDR3 nucleotide sequence: TGTGCCAGCAGTTACTCATACAGGGACCCAAATGAAAAACTGTTTTTT. V usage is TRBV6-6 and J usage is TRBJ1-4, with D perhaps matching TRBD1 (6 bases). The CDR3 contains 16 residues. V shed 0 bases and J shed 5 bases, with 13 bases lying between them. CDR1 and CDR2 from the germline V gene are MNHNY and SVGAGI (reference sequence).

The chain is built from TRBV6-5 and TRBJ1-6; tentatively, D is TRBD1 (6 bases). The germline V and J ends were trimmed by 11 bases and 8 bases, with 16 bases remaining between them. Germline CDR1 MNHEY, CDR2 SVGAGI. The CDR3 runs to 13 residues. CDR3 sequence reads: CAAAGGPDSPLHF. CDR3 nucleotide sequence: TGTGCCGCGGCGGGGGGCCCGGATTCACCCCTCCACTTT.

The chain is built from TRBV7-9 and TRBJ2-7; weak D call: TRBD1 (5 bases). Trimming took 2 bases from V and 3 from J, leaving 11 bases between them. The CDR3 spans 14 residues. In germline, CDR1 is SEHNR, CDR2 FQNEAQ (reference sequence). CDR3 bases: TGTGCCAGCAGCTTACTCCCAGGGATCTACGAGCAGTACTTC. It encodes CASSLLPGIYEQYF.

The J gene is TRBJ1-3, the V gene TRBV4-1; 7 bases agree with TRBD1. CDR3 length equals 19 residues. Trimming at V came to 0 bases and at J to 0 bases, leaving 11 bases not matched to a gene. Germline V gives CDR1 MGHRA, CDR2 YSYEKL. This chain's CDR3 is CASSQEGAVTGVSGNTIYF. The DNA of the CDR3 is TGCGCCAGCAGCCAAGAGGGGGCAGTAACAGGGGTCTCTGGAAACACCATATATTTT.

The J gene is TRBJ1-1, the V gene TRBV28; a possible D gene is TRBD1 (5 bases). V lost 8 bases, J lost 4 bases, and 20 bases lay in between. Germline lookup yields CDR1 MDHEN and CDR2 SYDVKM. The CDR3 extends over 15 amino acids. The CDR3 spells CASHPGGTVGTEAFF. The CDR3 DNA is TGTGCCAGCCACCCTGGAGGGACGGTGGGCACTGAAGCTTTCTTT.

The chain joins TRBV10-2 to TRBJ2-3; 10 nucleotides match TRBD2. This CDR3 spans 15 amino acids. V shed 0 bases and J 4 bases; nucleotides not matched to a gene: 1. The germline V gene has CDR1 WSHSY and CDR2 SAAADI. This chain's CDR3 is CASSESSGGADTQYF. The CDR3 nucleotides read TGCGCCAGCAGTGAGTCAAGCGGGGGGGCAGATACGCAGTATTTT.

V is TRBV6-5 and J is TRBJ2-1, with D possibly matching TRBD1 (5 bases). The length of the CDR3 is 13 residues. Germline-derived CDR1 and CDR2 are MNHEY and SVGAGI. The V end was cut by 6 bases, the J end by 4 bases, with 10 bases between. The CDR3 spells CASRETAYNEQFF. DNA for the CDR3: TGTGCCAGCAGGGAGACAGCTTACAATGAGCAGTTCTTC.

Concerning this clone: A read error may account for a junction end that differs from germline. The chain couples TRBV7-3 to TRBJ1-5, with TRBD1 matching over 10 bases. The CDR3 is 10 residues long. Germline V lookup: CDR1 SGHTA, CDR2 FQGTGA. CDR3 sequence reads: CASSPRTGGF. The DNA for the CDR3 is TGTGCCAGCAGCCCTAGGACAGGGGGTTTT. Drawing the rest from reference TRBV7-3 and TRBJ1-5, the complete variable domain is GAGVSQTPSNKVTEKGKYVELRCDPISGHTALYWYRQSLGQGPEFLIYFQGTGAADDSGLPNDRFFAVRPEGSVSTLKIQRTERGDSAVYLCASSPRTGGFGDGTRLSIL.

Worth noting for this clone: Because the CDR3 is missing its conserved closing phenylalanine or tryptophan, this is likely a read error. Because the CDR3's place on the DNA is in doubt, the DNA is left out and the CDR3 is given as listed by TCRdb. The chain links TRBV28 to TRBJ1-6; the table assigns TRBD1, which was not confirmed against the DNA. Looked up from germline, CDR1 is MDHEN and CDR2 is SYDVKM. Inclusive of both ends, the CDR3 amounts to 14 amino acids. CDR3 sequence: CASSSGTGIWRFES.

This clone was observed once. The CDR3 nucleotides read TGTGCCAGCACCTATCAGGGGTTTGGCTACACCTTC. Translation gives CASTYQGFGYTF. The V call is TRBV2, the J call TRBJ1-2, with a weak D call TRBD1 (6 bases). V was trimmed by 7 bases and J by 7 bases, leaving 13 bases between them. Germline loops: CDR1 SNHLY, CDR2 FYNNEI. The CDR3 covers 12 residues.

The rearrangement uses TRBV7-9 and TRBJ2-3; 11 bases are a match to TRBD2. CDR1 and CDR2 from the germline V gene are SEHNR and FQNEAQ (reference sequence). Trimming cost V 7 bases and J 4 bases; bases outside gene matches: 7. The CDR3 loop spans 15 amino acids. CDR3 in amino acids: CASTDLAGGSDTQYF. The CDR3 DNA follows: TGTGCCAGCACCGATCTAGCGGGGGGATCAGATACGCAGTATTTT. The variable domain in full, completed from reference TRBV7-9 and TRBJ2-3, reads DTGVSQNPRHKITKRGQNVTFRCDPISEHNRLYWYRQTLGQGPEFLTYFQNEAQLEKSRLLSDRFSAERPKGSFSTLEIQRTEQGDSAMYLCASTDLAGGSDTQYFGPGTRLTVL.

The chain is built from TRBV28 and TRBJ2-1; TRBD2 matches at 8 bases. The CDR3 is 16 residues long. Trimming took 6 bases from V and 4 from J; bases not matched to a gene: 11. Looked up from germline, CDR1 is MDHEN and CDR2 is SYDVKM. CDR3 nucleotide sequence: TGTGCCAGCAGGGCCCAGGGACTAGGTGTTTACAATGAGCAGTTCTTC. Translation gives CASRAQGLGVYNEQFF.

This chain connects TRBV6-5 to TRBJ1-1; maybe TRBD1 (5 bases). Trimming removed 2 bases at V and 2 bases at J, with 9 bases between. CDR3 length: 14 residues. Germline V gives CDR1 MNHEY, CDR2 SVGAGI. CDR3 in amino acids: CASSYDSQNTEAFF. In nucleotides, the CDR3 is TGTGCCAGCAGTTACGACAGTCAAAACACTGAAGCTTTCTTT.

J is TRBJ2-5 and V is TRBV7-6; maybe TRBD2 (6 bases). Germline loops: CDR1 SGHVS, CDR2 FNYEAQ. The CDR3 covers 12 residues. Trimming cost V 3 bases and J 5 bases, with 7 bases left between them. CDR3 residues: CASSFGGETQYF. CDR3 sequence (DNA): TGTGCCAGCAGCTTCGGGGGTGAGACCCAGTACTTC.

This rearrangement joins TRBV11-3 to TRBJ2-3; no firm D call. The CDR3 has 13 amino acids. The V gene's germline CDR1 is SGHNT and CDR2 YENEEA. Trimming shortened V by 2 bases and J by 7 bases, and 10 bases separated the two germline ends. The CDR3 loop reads CASSLSPSHTQYF. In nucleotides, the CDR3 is TGTGCCAGCAGCTTATCCCCCTCCCATACGCAGTATTTT.

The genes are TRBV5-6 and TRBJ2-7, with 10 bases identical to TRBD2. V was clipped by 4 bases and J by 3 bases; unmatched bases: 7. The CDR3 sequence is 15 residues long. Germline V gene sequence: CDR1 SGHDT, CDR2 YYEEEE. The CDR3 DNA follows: TGTGCCAGCAGCATAACCTCTAGCGGGGGCTACGAGCAGTACTTC. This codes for CASSITSSGGYEQYF.

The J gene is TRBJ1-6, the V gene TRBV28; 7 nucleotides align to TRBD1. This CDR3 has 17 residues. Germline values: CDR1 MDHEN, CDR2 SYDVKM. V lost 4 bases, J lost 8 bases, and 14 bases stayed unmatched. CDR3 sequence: CASSSFIQGLRYSPLHF. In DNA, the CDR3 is TGTGCCAGCAGTTCCTTCATACAGGGGCTTAGGTATTCACCCCTCCACTTT.

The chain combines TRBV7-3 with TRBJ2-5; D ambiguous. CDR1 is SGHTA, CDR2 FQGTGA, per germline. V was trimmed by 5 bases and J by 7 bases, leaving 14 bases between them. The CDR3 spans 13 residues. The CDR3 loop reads CASSQDSPGTQYF. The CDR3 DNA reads TGTGCCAGCAGCCAAGACTCACCTGGGACCCAGTACTTC.